This T cell receptor beta chain was profiled in a study of CD8+ T cells in alopecia areata. Overall study context: Tofacitinib was given for 6 to 18 months, then stopped for 6 months.

Trimming removed 2 bases from V and 0 bases from J, with 8 bases in between. The CDR3 covers 15 residues. Germline V CDR1 and CDR2: SNHLY, FYNNEI. RNA extraction was followed by reverse transcription into cDNA, which acted as the sequencing template. Assay: immunoSEQ multiplex PCR; the TCRdb copy retains only in-frame clones and omits some. The sample has about 150,000 clones; about 50% are singletons. The sample here was CD8+ T cells sorted from blood, taken at week 0. This chain uses TRBV2 with TRBJ1-5, with D hard to call. The receptor comes from a human donor with alopecia areata. The CDR3 DNA sequence: TGTGCCAGCAGTGAATTGGGAGATAGCAATCAGCCCCAGCATTTT. It specifies CASSELGDSNQPQHF.